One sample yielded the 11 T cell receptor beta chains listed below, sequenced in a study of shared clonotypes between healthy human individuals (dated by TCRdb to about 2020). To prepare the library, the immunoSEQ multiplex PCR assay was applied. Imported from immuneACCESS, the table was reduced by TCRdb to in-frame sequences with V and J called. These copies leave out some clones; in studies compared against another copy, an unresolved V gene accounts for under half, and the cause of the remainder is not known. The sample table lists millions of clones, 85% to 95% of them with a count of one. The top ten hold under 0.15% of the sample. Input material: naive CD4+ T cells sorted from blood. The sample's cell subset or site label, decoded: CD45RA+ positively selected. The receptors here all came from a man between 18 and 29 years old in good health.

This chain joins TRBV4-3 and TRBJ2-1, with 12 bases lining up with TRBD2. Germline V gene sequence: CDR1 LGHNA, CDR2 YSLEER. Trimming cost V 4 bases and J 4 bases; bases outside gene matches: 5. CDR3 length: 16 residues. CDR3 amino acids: CASSRRLAGEYNEQFF. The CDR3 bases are TGCGCCAGCAGCCGAAGACTAGCGGGAGAATACAATGAGCAGTTCTTC.

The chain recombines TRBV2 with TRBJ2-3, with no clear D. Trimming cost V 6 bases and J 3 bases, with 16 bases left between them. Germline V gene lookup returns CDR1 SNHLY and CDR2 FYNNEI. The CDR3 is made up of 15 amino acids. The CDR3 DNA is TGTGCCAGCAGCCCCACGACACTAATAACAGATACGCAGTATTTT. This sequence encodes CASSPTTLITDTQYF.

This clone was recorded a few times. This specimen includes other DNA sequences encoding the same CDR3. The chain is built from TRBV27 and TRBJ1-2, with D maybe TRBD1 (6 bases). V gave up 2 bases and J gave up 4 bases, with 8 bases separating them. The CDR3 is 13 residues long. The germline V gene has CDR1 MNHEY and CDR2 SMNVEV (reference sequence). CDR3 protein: CASSLQGSYGYTF. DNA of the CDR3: TGTGCCAGCAGTTTACAGGGGTCCTATGGCTACACCTTC.

The DNA of the CDR3 is TGCGCCAGCAGCTCCGGATTTTCCTCCTACGAGCAGTACTTC. Translation: CASSSGFSSYEQYF. The J gene is TRBJ2-7, the V gene TRBV5-1; D unclear. The germline CDR1 and CDR2 sequences are SGHRS and YFSETQ. This CDR3 contains 14 residues. V gave up 3 bases and J gave up 0 bases, with 10 bases separating them.

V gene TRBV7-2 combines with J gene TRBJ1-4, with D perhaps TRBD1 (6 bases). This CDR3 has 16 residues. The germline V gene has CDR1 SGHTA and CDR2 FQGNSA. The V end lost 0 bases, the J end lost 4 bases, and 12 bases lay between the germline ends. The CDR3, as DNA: TGTGCCAGCAGCTTAGCGCAGACAGGAAGTAATGAAAAACTGTTTTTT. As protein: CASSLAQTGSNEKLFF.

The CDR3 DNA is TGCGCCAGCAGCCCAACCACCGGGGAGCTGTTTTTT. Translated, it gives CASSPTTGELFF. V usage is TRBV5-1 and J usage is TRBJ2-2; D remains ambiguous. V was trimmed by 4 bases and J by 4 bases, leaving 5 bases between them. The CDR3 sequence is 12 residues long. Looked up from germline, CDR1 is SGHRS and CDR2 is YFSETQ.

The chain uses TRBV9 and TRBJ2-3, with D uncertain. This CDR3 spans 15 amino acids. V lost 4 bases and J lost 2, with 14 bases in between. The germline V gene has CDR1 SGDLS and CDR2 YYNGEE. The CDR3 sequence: CASSPPGRITDTQYF. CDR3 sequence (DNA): TGTGCCAGCAGCCCTCCCGGGCGAATCACAGATACGCAGTATTTT.

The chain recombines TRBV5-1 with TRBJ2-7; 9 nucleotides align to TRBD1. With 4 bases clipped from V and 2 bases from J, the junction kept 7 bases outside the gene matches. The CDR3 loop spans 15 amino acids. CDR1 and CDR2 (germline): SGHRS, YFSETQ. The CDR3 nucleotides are TGCGCCAGCAGCGCCTGGACAGGGGAAACCTACGAGCAGTACTTC. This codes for CASSAWTGETYEQYF.

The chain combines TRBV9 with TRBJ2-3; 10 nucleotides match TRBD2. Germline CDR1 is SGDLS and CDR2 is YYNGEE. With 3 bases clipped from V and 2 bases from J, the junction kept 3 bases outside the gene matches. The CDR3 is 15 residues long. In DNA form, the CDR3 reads TGTGCCAGCAGCGGAAGCGGGGGGGACACAGATACGCAGTATTTT. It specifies CASSGSGGDTDTQYF.

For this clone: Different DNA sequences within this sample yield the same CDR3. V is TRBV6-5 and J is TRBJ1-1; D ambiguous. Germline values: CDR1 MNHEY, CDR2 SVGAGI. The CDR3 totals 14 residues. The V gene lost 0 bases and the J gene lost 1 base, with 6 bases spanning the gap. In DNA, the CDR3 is TGTGCCAGCAGTTACTCAGGAGGGAACACTGAAGCTTTCTTT. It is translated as CASSYSGGNTEAFF.

The CDR3 DNA reads TGTGCCAGCAGCCGCAGACAGGGGGCGGACGAGCAGTACTTC. The encoded protein is CASSRRQGADEQYF. The chain recombines TRBV11-2 with TRBJ2-7; 10 bases fit TRBD1. With V trimmed by 5 bases and J by 5 bases, 6 bases remained unmatched. The CDR3 consists of 14 residues. The germline CDR1 and CDR2 sequences are SGHAT and FQNNGV.